These T cell receptor beta chains were read from a single sample in a study of molecular identifiers for immune sequencing clone quantification. MiXCR, run by TCRdb on the PCR reads, gives a single entry per CDR3 protein. The sample consists of 100,000 or so distinct CDR3 sequences, 20% to 25% of them appearing once. What was sequenced was naive CD8+ T cells from blood, with Jurkat cell RNA spiked in. These receptors all come from a human donor in good health. Some libraries in this study had Jurkat cell RNA spiked in. CDR3s include the opening cysteine and the closing phenylalanine or tryptophan. A clone size is listed for some rows: how often the clone was seen (once, few, many), or a class if it is expanded.

clone_size,v_call,j_call,cdr3_aa
many,TRBV5-6,TRBJ2-7,CASSLLAAPLYEQYF
many,TRBV12-3/TRBV12-4,TRBJ2-4,CAIRQGKNIQYF
many,TRBV6-6,TRBJ2-1,CASILRGASYNEQFF
many,TRBV4-2,TRBJ2-7,CASSKWTGIYEQYF
many,TRBV4-3,TRBJ2-6,CASSLALQGTSGANVLTF
many,TRBV11-2,TRBJ2-1,CASSSVVGLAGGPYNEQFF
few,TRBV5-1,TRBJ1-1,CATKDRLNTGAFF
many,TRBV4-1,TRBJ2-3,CASSQSTPSGGVSDTQYF
NA,TRBV28,TRBJ2-3,CASSLQWSGGSTDTQYF
many,TRBV5-4,TRBJ2-2,CASSLGLAGPTGELFF
many,TRBV9,TRBJ2-3,CASSPLGTSTDTQYF
NA,TRBV10-3,TRBJ1-6,CAISEKASSYNSPLHF
many,TRBV7-8,TRBJ2-3,CASSLFQASGAVTDTQYF
many,TRBV11-2,TRBJ2-3,CASSRTSGSVQYF
many,TRBV27,TRBJ2-3,CASSWAGGPSTQYF
NA,TRBV3-1,TRBJ2-3,CASSQEVGLVADTQYF
many,TRBV7-2,TRBJ2-1,CASSLLVAYNEQFF
many,TRBV13,TRBJ1-1,CASSLVGQSNTEAFF
many,TRBV28,TRBJ1-5,CASSPSGQGDQPQHF
many,TRBV12-3/TRBV12-4,TRBJ2-2,CASSLVRVWDTGELFF
many,TRBV11-2,TRBJ2-4,CASSLTQAKNIQYF
NA,TRBV5-5,TRBJ2-7,CAGSLARPYEQYF
many,TRBV27,TRBJ1-5,CASSLRGTDQWPQHF
NA,TRBV7-7,TRBJ1-3,CASSQDRQAPLF
NA,TRBV20-1,TRBJ1-5,CSCLIGQALNQPQHF
few,TRBV2,TRBJ2-1,CASMVAKNEQFF
few,TRBV7-9,TRBJ2-1,CASSSIDSPNNNEQFF
many,TRBV15,TRBJ2-3,CATSNRDTQYF
many,TRBV20-1,TRBJ2-3,CSARWALGLTTDTQYF
many,TRBV6-6,TRBJ2-3,CASSPYRTEGADTQYF